This entry lists 32 T cell receptor beta chains sequenced from one sample in a study of blood T cell repertoires in COVID-19. The repertoire was sequenced with immunoSEQ multiplex PCR; TCRdb's copy has only in-frame clones and lacks some. The table shows about 210,000 clones, with 88% occurring only once. Sequenced: peripheral blood. These receptors originate from a man aged 65 to 85 with acute or convalescent COVID-19.

The chain has TRBV7-9 and TRBJ1-3; no firm D call. Germline values: CDR1 SEHNR, CDR2 FQNEAQ (reference sequence). The CDR3 is 14 residues long. Trimming removed 3 bases from V and 0 bases from J, with 6 bases in between. The CDR3 here is CASSFSISGNTIYF. For the CDR3, the DNA is TGTGCCAGCAGCTTTTCCATCTCTGGAAACACCATATATTTT.

V and J are TRBV5-6 and TRBJ2-1; the D is unclear. The CDR3 totals 16 residues. Germline V gene data show CDR1 as SGHDT and CDR2 as YYEEEE. V shed 4 bases and J shed 0 bases, with 14 bases lying between them. DNA for the CDR3: TGTGCCAGCAGCACCCTCGGTTCGCGCTCCTACAATGAGCAGTTCTTC. It yields the protein CASSTLGSRSYNEQFF.

The rearrangement joins TRBV19 to TRBJ1-1; perhaps TRBD1 as D (5 bases). There are 15 residues in the CDR3. In germline, CDR1 is LNHDA, CDR2 SQIVND (reference sequence). V was pared by 3 bases and J by 0 bases, with 11 bases between. CDR3 bases: TGTGCCAGTAGTATTCTACAGGATATGAACACTGAAGCTTTCTTT. Translated, it gives CASSILQDMNTEAFF.

Only one count was recorded for this clone. The chain carries TRBV7-9 and TRBJ2-1, with 11 bases that match TRBD2. CDR1 and CDR2 from the germline V gene are SEHNR and FQNEAQ (reference sequence). The CDR3 length is 15 residues. The junction had 10 bases not matched to a gene; V was cut back by 5 bases and J by 10 bases. This CDR3 reads CASSPPGLAVQEQFF. In DNA, the CDR3 is TGTGCCAGCAGCCCGCCGGGACTAGCGGTTCAAGAGCAGTTCTTC.

The table lists this clone with a count of one. The chain joins TRBV9 to TRBJ2-3; TRBD2 agrees at 7 bases. Per germline, CDR1 SGDLS and CDR2 YYNGEE. J lost 9 bases, V lost 3 bases, and 10 bases had no gene match. The CDR3 is 14 residues long. The CDR3 DNA reads TGTGCCAGCAGCGCGATGGGTGGGGGGGAGACGCAGTATTTT. Translated, it gives CASSAMGGGETQYF.

A remark on this clone: At one end, the junction sequence differs from germline, possibly due to a read error. The J gene is TRBJ2-2, the V gene TRBV7-2; perhaps TRBD1 as D (6 bases). The CDR3 runs 13 residues. Germline CDR1 reads SGHTA; CDR2 reads FQGNSA. DNA for the CDR3: TGTGCCAGCAGCTTAGAGGACAGAAGGGAGTTGTTTTTT. Encoded protein: CASSLEDRRELFF. The full variable domain, its missing parts supplied by reference TRBV7-2 and TRBJ2-2, is GAGVSQSPSNKVTEKGKDVELRCDPISGHTALYWYRQSLGQGLEFLIYFQGNSAPDKSGLPSDRFSAERTGGSVSTLTIQRTQQEDSAVYLCASSLEDRRELFFGEGSRLTVL.

This clone was found a few times. The chain uses TRBV19 and TRBJ1-5; D unresolved. The V and J ends lost 7 bases and 5 bases respectively, with 18 bases between them. Looked up from germline, CDR1 is LNHDA and CDR2 is SQIVND (reference sequence). The CDR3 runs 15 residues. CDR3 nucleotides: TGTGCCAGTAAACAGAAATTGAACAGTTATCAGCCCCAGCATTTT. It codes for CASKQKLNSYQPQHF.

Points on this clone: Other DNA sequences in the sample encode the same CDR3. The rearrangement links TRBV24-1 to TRBJ2-1; TRBD2 might be the D (6 bases). Trimming took off 7 bases at V and 1 base at J, with 10 bases between the two ends. The CDR3 is made up of 14 amino acids. In germline, CDR1 is KGHDR, CDR2 SFDVKD. The CDR3 DNA follows: TGTGCCACCAGCCGGGCGGGATCCTACAATGAGCAGTTCTTC. This codes for CATSRAGSYNEQFF.

J is TRBJ2-7 and V is TRBV6-6; perhaps TRBD1 as D (6 bases). This CDR3 comprises 14 residues. V was pared by 5 bases and J by 9 bases, with 20 bases between. Germline V gene sequence: CDR1 MNHNY, CDR2 SVGAGI (reference sequence). CDR3 sequence (DNA): TGTGCCAGCAGTACCGGGACACAAAAAACCGGGCAGTACTTC. Protein: CASSTGTQKTGQYF.

The chain employs TRBV11-2 and TRBJ2-3, with D maybe TRBD1 (6 bases). The CDR3 contains 15 residues. The germline CDR1 and CDR2 sequences are SGHAT and FQNNGV. Trimming removed 6 bases from V and 2 bases from J, with 15 bases in between. The CDR3 nucleotides are TGTGCCAGCAGTGTCGGGGACAAATACACAGATACGCAGTATTTT. Translation: CASSVGDKYTDTQYF.

This sequence joins TRBV3-1 (or the pseudogene TRBV3-2) and TRBJ1-5; TRBD1 might be the D (5 bases). The CDR3 consists of 15 residues. Looked up from germline, CDR1 is LGHDT and CDR2 is YNNKEL (reference sequence). The V and J ends lost 5 bases and 3 bases respectively, with 14 bases between them. The CDR3 sequence is CASSVGGAYNQPQHF. For the CDR3, the DNA is TGTGCCAGCAGCGTAGGAGGGGCGTACAATCAGCCCCAGCATTTT.

The V and J genes are TRBV9 and TRBJ2-3; 7 nucleotides agree with TRBD1. Trimming took 0 bases from V and 2 from J; bases not matched to a gene: 6. This CDR3 region has 16 residues. Germline CDR1 is SGDLS and CDR2 is YYNGEE. This chain's CDR3 is CASSVGKTGSTDTQYF. CDR3 nucleotide sequence: TGTGCCAGCAGCGTAGGCAAGACAGGGTCCACAGATACGCAGTATTTT.

The gene calls are TRBV5-4 and TRBJ2-1; weak D call: TRBD1 (5 bases). Germline V gene lookup returns CDR1 SGHNT and CDR2 YYREEE (reference sequence). The CDR3 runs 17 residues. Trimming took 4 bases from V and 0 from J, leaving 17 bases between them. CDR3 residues: CASSPVPGYSSYNEQFF. DNA of the CDR3: TGTGCCAGCAGCCCCGTGCCAGGGTATAGCTCCTACAATGAGCAGTTCTTC.

The chain links TRBV6-5 to TRBJ1-5; D is unclear. Trimming removed 0 bases at V and 1 base at J, with 7 bases between. Germline assignment: CDR1 MNHEY and CDR2 SVGAGI. The CDR3 has 15 residues. CDR3 amino acids: CASSYSRRSNQPQHF. CDR3 DNA sequence: TGTGCCAGCAGTTACTCGCGCAGGAGCAATCAGCCCCAGCATTTT.

The V and J genes are TRBV20-1 and TRBJ1-2; D is unclear. There are 14 residues in the CDR3. Germline lookup yields CDR1 DFQATT and CDR2 SNEGSKA (reference sequence). Trimming cost V 3 bases and J 1 base, with 12 bases left between them. CDR3 in amino acids: CSASEKQNNYGYTF. In nucleotides, the CDR3 is TGCAGTGCTAGTGAGAAACAGAATAACTATGGCTACACCTTC.

This clone has more than one count but fewer than ten. This chain uses TRBV14 with TRBJ1-1; possibly TRBD1 for D (5 bases). The V end lost 1 base, the J end lost 2 bases, and 17 bases lay between the germline ends. The CDR3 consists of 17 residues. CDR1 and CDR2 from the germline V gene are SGHDN and FVKESK. The CDR3 protein is CASSQAYSRVTNTEAFF. The DNA for the CDR3 is TGTGCCAGCAGCCAAGCCTATTCCAGGGTCACAAACACTGAAGCTTTCTTT. Looking up the rest from reference TRBV14 and TRBJ1-1 gives the full variable domain: EAGVTQFPSHSVIEKGQTVTLRCDPISGHDNLYWYRRVMGKEIKFLLHFVKESKQDESGMPNNRFLAERTGGTYSTLKVQPAELEDSGVYFCASSQAYSRVTNTEAFFGQGTRLTVV.

In regard to this clone: Other nucleotide sequences from this sample produce the same CDR3. The rearrangement uses TRBV7-3 and TRBJ2-1, with D possibly matching TRBD1 (5 bases). The CDR3 contains 14 residues. The ends were cut back, 2 bases at V and 6 bases at J, with 11 bases in the middle. Germline V gives CDR1 SGHTA, CDR2 FQGTGA. The CDR3 DNA reads TGTGCCAGCAGCTTAGGCCAGGGTTTCAATGAGCAGTTCTTC. It specifies CASSLGQGFNEQFF. Full variable domain (missing parts from reference TRBV7-3 and TRBJ2-1): GAGVSQTPSNKVTEKGKYVELRCDPISGHTALYWYRQSLGQGPEFLIYFQGTGAADDSGLPNDRFFAVRPEGSVSTLKIQRTERGDSAVYLCASSLGQGFNEQFFGPGTRLTVL.

The gene calls are TRBV18 and TRBJ1-3; maybe TRBD1 (5 bases). V was trimmed by 3 bases and J by 1 base, leaving 10 bases between them. The CDR3 spans 15 residues. Per the germline V gene, CDR1 is KGHSH and CDR2 is LQKENI. CDR3 amino acids: CASSPTRASGNTIYF. CDR3 nucleotides: TGTGCCAGCTCACCGACCAGGGCATCTGGAAACACCATATATTTT.

The chain joins TRBV4-1 to TRBJ2-5, with D unclear. The length of the CDR3 is 14 residues. Germline V gives CDR1 MGHRA, CDR2 YSYEKL. The V gene lost 1 base and the J gene lost 0 bases, with 6 bases spanning the gap. As DNA, the CDR3 is TGCGCCAGCAGCCAAGTGGGCGACCAAGAGACCCAGTACTTC. It codes for CASSQVGDQETQYF.

This clone has only a few counts. The chain joins TRBV6-5 to TRBJ1-5; D is possibly TRBD1 (5 bases). The V gene lost 0 bases and the J gene lost 7 bases, with 13 bases spanning the gap. CDR3 length: 15 amino acids. In germline, CDR1 is MNHEY, CDR2 SVGAGI. CDR3 sequence (DNA): TGTGCCAGCAGTTACTCCGGGGGGTTCGGGCAGCCCCAGCATTTT. Its translation: CASSYSGGFGQPQHF.

The V and J genes are TRBV19 and TRBJ1-6; no firm D call. Germline loops: CDR1 LNHDA, CDR2 SQIVND (reference sequence). The CDR3 is 14 residues long. V was pared by 4 bases and J by 8 bases, with 12 bases between. In DNA form, the CDR3 reads TGTGCCAGTAGTACTTCTTCTGAGGATTCACCCCTCCACTTT. It translates to CASSTSSEDSPLHF.

This clone has a single count. The rearrangement links TRBV5-1 to TRBJ2-1, with TRBD2 matching 10 bases. Germline V gene data show CDR1 as SGHRS and CDR2 as YFSETQ. This CDR3 is 17 amino acids long. With 0 bases clipped from V and 3 bases from J, the junction kept 6 bases outside the gene matches. This CDR3 reads CASSLGSSSGSYNEQFF. CDR3 DNA: TGCGCCAGCAGCTTGGGGTCCTCTAGCGGGAGCTACAATGAGCAGTTCTTC.

J is TRBJ2-3 and V is TRBV3-1 (or the pseudogene TRBV3-2); D gene unclear. The CDR3 is 19 residues long. Germline V gives CDR1 LGHDT, CDR2 YNNKEL (reference sequence). V was clipped by 0 bases and J by 3 bases, with 22 bases between them. The CDR3 is CASSQDLLGPNLPTDTQYF. DNA of the CDR3: TGTGCCAGCAGCCAAGATCTTCTGGGCCCCAACCTCCCAACAGATACGCAGTATTTT.

On this clone: Other nucleotide sequences from this sample produce the same CDR3. The V and J genes are TRBV18 and TRBJ2-2; D not resolved. The CDR3 covers 13 residues. CDR1 is KGHSH and CDR2 is LQKENI in the germline V gene. The ends were cut back, 6 bases at V and 2 bases at J, with 7 bases in the middle. CDR3 nucleotide sequence: TGTGCCAGCTCCCTCAGAAACACCGGGGAGCTGTTTTTT. This encodes CASSLRNTGELFF.

The chain has TRBV2 and TRBJ2-1; a possible D gene is TRBD1 (6 bases). Deletions cut 2 bases from V and 4 bases from J, with 18 bases between. CDR1 and CDR2 (germline): SNHLY, FYNNEI. The CDR3 is made up of 17 amino acids. The CDR3 protein is CASSERNPGEKYNEQFF. CDR3 DNA: TGTGCCAGCAGTGAAAGGAACCCAGGGGAGAAGTACAATGAGCAGTTCTTC.

The chain uses TRBV7-2 and TRBJ2-7; 9 nucleotides match TRBD1. In germline, CDR1 is SGHTA, CDR2 FQGNSA. The CDR3 is made up of 17 amino acids. Trimming took 4 bases from V and 0 from J; bases not matched to a gene: 10. The CDR3 DNA reads as TGTGCCAGCAGCTCTCGAACCGGGACAGGGAGCTCCTACGAGCAGTACTTC. Its translation is CASSSRTGTGSSYEQYF.

The chain uses TRBV27 and TRBJ1-4, with TRBD1 matching 8 bases. The trim removed 5 bases at V and 8 bases at J, leaving 7 bases unmatched. Germline V gives CDR1 MNHEY, CDR2 SMNVEV (reference sequence). CDR3 size: 14 residues. The CDR3 region has the DNA TGTGCCAGCAGTGAGGTGGACAGGGTAGAAAAACTGTTTTTT. Residues: CASSEVDRVEKLFF.

The chain uses TRBV7-2 and TRBJ2-2; 14 positions agree with TRBD2. The CDR3 has 16 residues. The V segment lost 3 bases and the J segment 7 bases; nucleotides outside the gene matches: 4. Germline V gives CDR1 SGHTA, CDR2 FQGNSA. CDR3 protein: CASSLGLAGAGGELFF. In DNA form, the CDR3 reads TGTGCCAGCAGCTTGGGACTAGCGGGAGCGGGCGGGGAGCTGTTTTTT.

The V and J genes are TRBV7-3 and TRBJ1-4; D possibly corresponds to TRBD1 (6 bases). CDR1 and CDR2 (germline): SGHTA, FQGTGA. The CDR3 has 13 residues. V was shortened by 1 base and J by 10 bases, with 10 bases between the two germline ends. The chain's CDR3 is CASSLNRDGKLFF. CDR3 coding DNA: TGTGCCAGCAGCTTAAACAGGGACGGAAAACTGTTTTTT.

The rearrangement joins TRBV7-2 to TRBJ2-7, with D possibly matching TRBD2 (6 bases). Between the trimmed V and J ends, which lost 5 bases and 3 bases, there was a span of 14 bases. This CDR3 has 14 amino acids. The V gene's germline CDR1 is SGHTA and CDR2 FQGNSA. CDR3 DNA: TGTGCCAGCAGCCCAGGGCTAGCGAACTACGAGCAGTACTTC. Translation gives CASSPGLANYEQYF. Full variable domain (missing parts from reference TRBV7-2 and TRBJ2-7): GAGVSQSPSNKVTEKGKDVELRCDPISGHTALYWYRQSLGQGLEFLIYFQGNSAPDKSGLPSDRFSAERTGGSVSTLTIQRTQQEDSAVYLCASSPGLANYEQYFGPGTRLTVT.

V usage is TRBV6-5 and J usage is TRBJ2-1, with TRBD1 as a possible D gene (5 bases). CDR3 size: 13 residues. Trimming stripped 0 bases from V and 12 bases from J, with 12 bases between. Germline V gene data show CDR1 as MNHEY and CDR2 as SVGAGI. CDR3 sequence: CASSYSLRQGQFF. The DNA of the CDR3 is TGTGCCAGCAGTTACTCCCTCCGGCAGGGGCAGTTCTTC.

This clone was detected once. The chain has TRBV28 and TRBJ2-7; 8 nucleotides match TRBD2. The CDR3 is 15 residues long. Germline V CDR1 and CDR2: MDHEN, SYDVKM. V was clipped by 4 bases and J by 3 bases; unmatched bases: 8. CDR3 sequence (DNA): TGTGCCAGCAGTTCAACTAGCGGAGGACTCTACGAGCAGTACTTC. This gives the protein CASSSTSGGLYEQYF.